This T cell receptor (beta chain) is drawn from a study of blood T cells in healthy people across ages. A remark on this clonotype: Antigen specificity is unknown.

V was trimmed by 2 bases and J by 8 bases, leaving 18 bases between them. CDR1 is SGHTA and CDR2 is FQGNSA in the germline V gene. The CDR3 loop spans 15 amino acids. PCR was performed a second time for about 6 to 12 cycles using a sample-barcoded 5' primer and a J-beta primer mix. TCRdb processed the 5' RACE reads anew with MiXCR; each CDR3 protein has one entry. The sample lists 1.5 million to 2 million distinct CDR3 sequences, just under 50% occurring once. Whole-study findings and limits: With unsorted PBMCs, a conclusive comparison of naive versus antigen-experienced cells was not possible.

This sequence originates from a woman aged 40-49 years in good health. The sequenced sample consisted of blood. The chain uses TRBV7-2 and TRBJ1-1; D might be TRBD1 (5 bases). As DNA, the CDR3 is TGTGCCAGCAGCTTATTGACCTTTTTGGGGGGGGAAGCTTTCTTT. Amino acids: CASSLLTFLGGEAFF. The full variable domain, completed using reference TRBV7-2 and TRBJ1-1, is GAGVSQSPSNKVTEKGKDVELRCDPISGHTALYWYRQSLGQGLEFLIYFQGNSAPDKSGLPSDRFSAERTGGSVSTLTIQRTQQEDSAVYLCASSLLTFLGGEAFFGQGTRLTVV.